Listed below are T cell receptor beta chains from one sample, sequenced in a study of blood T cell repertoires in COVID-19. Using immunoSEQ multiplex PCR, the repertoire was profiled, and TCRdb retains in-frame clones only, with some absent. This table holds under 200,000 clones, about 80% found once. What was sequenced was peripheral blood. These receptors originate from a human donor with acute or convalescent COVID-19. The donor label of this sample is uncertain. Both conserved end residues are part of each CDR3. Fields, in order: J gene, V gene, D gene, clone size, CDR3 protein, CDR3 DNA. The D gene is left open where the match is weak. Clone size, where shown, is once, few, many, or a class for clones that have expanded.

TRBJ2-1 TRBV9 - once CASSAIPQGNEQFF TGTGCCAGCAGCGCCATTCCACAGGGCAATGAGCAGTTCTTC
TRBJ2-7 TRBV5-6 TRBD1 - CASSPGTGGIVSYEQYF TGTGCCAGCAGCCCCGGGACAGGGGGCATAGTCTCCTACGAGCAGTACTTC
TRBJ2-7 TRBV30 - few CAWSVNAPSVHEQYF TGTGCCTGGAGTGTAAACGCGCCGAGCGTCCACGAGCAGTACTTC
TRBJ2-2 TRBV7-3 - once CASSRDPVLNTGELFF TGTGCCAGCAGCCGCGATCCTGTCCTGAACACCGGGGAGCTGTTTTTT
TRBJ1-5 TRBV11-3 - few CASSLRGPGDQPQHF TGTGCCAGCAGCTTGCGGGGCCCGGGGGATCAGCCCCAGCATTTT
TRBJ2-1 TRBV11-1 TRBD1 - CASGHRGFSYNEQFF TGTGCCAGCGGTCACAGGGGATTCTCCTACAATGAGCAGTTCTTC
TRBJ1-6 TRBV11-2 - - CASSSSWGGAEGSPLHF TGTGCCAGCAGCTCTTCGTGGGGGGGGGCGGAGGGCTCACCCCTCCACTTT
TRBJ1-5 TRBV28 - - CASSSLSDSYSNQPQHF TGTGCCAGCAGTTCCCTCTCGGACAGCTATAGCAATCAGCCCCAGCATTTT
TRBJ1-4 TRBV29-1 TRBD1 - CSVSRTGGPEKLFF TGCAGCGTCTCCCGGACAGGGGGACCTGAAAAACTGTTTTTT
TRBJ1-2 TRBV5-1 - - CASSTGELWVGYTF TGCGCCAGCAGTACCGGGGAGTTATGGGTAGGCTACACCTTC
TRBJ2-1 TRBV5-1 TRBD2 - CASSLDPAGTYNEQFF TGCGCCAGCAGCTTGGATCCAGCGGGGACTTACAATGAGCAGTTCTTC
TRBJ1-5 TRBV27 - once CASSLSGGFGGQPQHF TGTGCCAGCAGTTTATCGGGAGGATTCGGGGGTCAGCCCCAGCATTTT
TRBJ2-1 TRBV5-1 TRBD1 - CASSSGTGVTNEQFF TGCGCCAGCAGCTCCGGGACAGGGGTGACCAATGAGCAGTTCTTC
TRBJ1-3 TRBV5-6 - - CASHERVLSGNTIYF TGTGCCAGCCACGAGCGGGTCCTCTCTGGAAACACCATATATTTT
TRBJ2-3 TRBV7-9 - - CASSDWGPRGGTDTQYF TGTGCCAGCAGCGATTGGGGCCCGAGGGGAGGAACAGATACGCAGTATTTT
TRBJ1-3 TRBV9 TRBD1 once CASSVVMQGAVGNTIYF TGTGCCAGCAGCGTAGTAATGCAGGGGGCTGTCGGAAACACCATATATTTT
TRBJ2-7 TRBV5-3 - - CARRQDGTRGYEQYF TGTGCCAGAAGACAGGACGGGACAAGAGGCTACGAGCAGTACTTC
TRBJ2-5 TRBV5-1 - few CASSFLSPLQETQYF TGCGCCAGCAGCTTTCTTTCGCCCCTACAAGAGACCCAGTACTTC
TRBJ2-3 TRBV15 TRBD2 - CATSRVRGRVSTDTQYF TGTGCCACCAGCAGAGTAAGAGGGAGGGTCAGCACAGATACGCAGTATTTT
TRBJ2-5 TRBV3-1/TRBV3-2 - - CASSPGRDQETQYF TGTGCCAGCAGCCCCGGCAGGGACCAAGAGACCCAGTACTTC
TRBJ2-7 TRBV30 TRBD1 - CAWRSAGTGGTYEQYF TGTGCCTGGAGGAGTGCCGGGACAGGGGGCACCTACGAGCAGTACTTC
TRBJ1-1 TRBV28 - once CASTLAAEAFF TGTGCCAGCACCTTGGCCGCTGAAGCTTTCTTT
TRBJ1-5 TRBV11-2 TRBD1 - CASSLDRGLGQPQHF TGTGCCAGCAGCTTGGACAGGGGGCTTGGTCAGCCCCAGCATTTT
TRBJ2-3 TRBV7-9 TRBD1 - CASSQGTGGSTDTQYF TGTGCCAGCAGCCAAGGGACAGGGGGTTCCACAGATACGCAGTATTTT
TRBJ1-4 TRBV5-4 - - CASSLDPGGGKLFF TGTGCCAGCAGCTTGGACCCCGGGGGTGGAAAACTGTTTTTT
TRBJ1-2 TRBV5-5 TRBD1 - CASRLGGGQGNGYTF TGTGCCAGCAGATTAGGGGGAGGACAGGGGAATGGCTACACCTTC
TRBJ1-2 TRBV19 - few CASSIYLNGGDGYGYTF TGTGCCAGTAGTATCTACCTTAATGGGGGCGACGGCTATGGCTACACCTTC
TRBJ1-2 TRBV24-1 TRBD1 - CATSDPGQGRGYTF TGTGCCACCAGTGACCCTGGACAGGGGAGAGGCTACACCTTC
TRBJ1-2 TRBV18 - few CASSPSTESYGYTF TGTGCCAGCTCACCAAGTACGGAGTCATATGGCTACACCTTC
TRBJ2-5 TRBV5-1 TRBD2 - CASSSLALGGETQYF TGCGCCAGCAGCTCACTTGCCTTGGGGGGGGAGACCCAGTACTTC
TRBJ2-3 TRBV6-5 TRBD2 - CASSYSVGRATDTQYF TGTGCCAGCAGTTACTCGGTCGGGAGGGCTACAGATACGCAGTATTTT
TRBJ2-1 TRBV19 TRBD2 - CASSARSGNQFF TGTGCCAGTAGTGCCCGTAGCGGGAATCAGTTCTTC
TRBJ1-1 TRBV27 - - CASSQVYGTEAFF TGTGCCAGCAGCCAGGTGTATGGCACTGAAGCTTTCTTT
TRBJ1-2 TRBV19 - - CASSINSGNYGYTF TGTGCCAGTAGTATAAATAGCGGGAACTATGGCTACACCTTC
TRBJ2-1 TRBV30 TRBD2 - CAWSPGLVINEQFF TGTGCCTGGAGTCCGGGACTAGTTATCAATGAGCAGTTCTTC
TRBJ2-7 TRBV5-1 TRBD1 - CASSSQGASNEQYF TGCGCCAGCAGCTCACAGGGGGCCTCTAACGAGCAGTACTTC
TRBJ2-5 TRBV19 - - CASSPGTVQETQYF TGTGCCAGTAGTCCTGGGACTGTTCAAGAGACCCAGTACTTC
TRBJ1-1 TRBV19 - few CASSIDRAEAFF TGTGCCAGTAGTATAGATCGGGCTGAAGCTTTCTTT
TRBJ1-1 TRBV6-5 TRBD1 - CASLARSGQGEAFF TGTGCCAGCCTTGCCCGATCGGGACAGGGGGAAGCTTTCTTT
TRBJ1-6 TRBV10-2 - - CASSDGPGPTPSPLHF TGCGCCAGCAGTGATGGTCCTGGCCCCACCCCTTCACCCCTCCACTTT
TRBJ1-4 TRBV2 - - CASSKLATNEKLFF TGTGCCAGCAGTAAGCTTGCAACTAATGAAAAACTGTTTTTT
TRBJ2-2 TRBV7-6 TRBD1 - CASRGQGVSGELFF TGTGCCAGCAGAGGACAGGGGGTTTCCGGGGAGCTGTTTTTT
TRBJ1-1 TRBV7-3 TRBD1 - CASSSSQQGTTEAFF TGTGCCAGCAGCTCTAGTCAACAGGGGACGACTGAAGCTTTCTTT
TRBJ2-2 TRBV18 TRBD1 - CASSPPTGGAAGELFF TGTGCCAGCTCACCACCAACAGGGGGCGCCGCCGGGGAGCTGTTTTTT
TRBJ1-5 TRBV6-6 TRBD1 few CASGPGQISNQPQHF TGTGCCAGCGGACCGGGACAGATTAGCAATCAGCCCCAGCATTTT
TRBJ2-1 TRBV24-1 TRBD2 - CATSDSGLAGGGSYNEQFF TGTGCCACCAGTGATTCCGGACTAGCGGGAGGAGGGTCCTACAATGAGCAGTTCTTC